This entry is about one T cell receptor beta chain. Its antigen remains undetermined. Per-nucleotide qualities are absent, and no much larger clonotype sits a single base away. Every donor in the study was a healthy Caucasian. Three pairs of female monozygotic twins, all aged about 18 to 30 years, made up the twin cohort. Positive isolation kits from Invitrogen were used to isolate the CD4+ and CD8+ T cell populations. The library relied on 5' RACE. Sequencing took place on an Illumina HiSeq 2000. A universal primer binding site was added through template switching, and the final cDNA carried a unique molecular identifier so that TCR cDNA molecules could be counted accurately. Specific primers in the conserved constant-segment region were used to synthesize first-strand cDNA for the TCR alpha and beta chains. To control for contamination, every cDNA library was double barcoded, receiving both a SMART-Mk sample barcode and Illumina barcodes. TruSeq adapter sequences, together with Illumina sample barcodes, were added in two successive PCR steps. The Illumina HiSeq platform was used with custom primers to sequence TCR alpha and beta cDNA libraries. The published analysis was carried out like this. Raw reads were processed with MiGEC to extract unique molecular identifiers, and MiXCR was used to determine CDR3 positions. Recombination models were inferred per individual with the repgenHMM and IGoR tools using an EM algorithm. Shared clonotypes were analyzed with the tcR package in R, and sharing was normalized by the product of cloneset sizes. To study raw recombination free of thymic and clonal selection effects, out-of-frame nonproductive sequences were analyzed. TCRdb reran the public reads through fastp at Q25 and MiXCR, keeping productive beta chains. Identical CDR3 protein sequences are pooled into one entry, listed with their most common genes and DNA. Clone size and V and J calls follow TCRdb, not the original study. This sample comprises approximately 530,000 distinct CDR3 sequences, 20% to 25% of them detected only once. In total, the top ten clones hold around 0.5% of the sample.

Trimming costs V 0 bases and J 10 bases, and their ends lie 13 bases apart. The CDR3 spans 15 residues, from the cysteine through the phenylalanine. The entry retains the CDR3 DNA only, 45 bases that are in frame from base 1. CDR1 MNHEY and CDR2 SMNVEV are derived from the germline V gene (reference sequence). The entry originates in a study of identical twins (dated by TCRdb to about 2016). Notes on the research overall: The study deep-sequenced TCR alpha and beta repertoires from monozygotic twins, unrelated adults of various ages and cord blood to test whether fetal clonotypes persist. Replicate twin experiments were performed at different times using different library preparation protocols to rule out contamination. General conclusions and limits of the study: Abundant cord blood beta clonotypes carried fewer insertions; young adult naive repertoires showed a weaker similar trend, while memory repertoires showed none. Compared with coincidental sharing between unrelated individuals, out-of-frame TCR alpha sequences shared between twins showed an excess of sequences with low generation probability. Invariant T cells such as MAIT and iNKT could partly confound zero-insertion analyses, though diverse VJ usage argued against this for most clonotypes. A weaker excess of twin sharing was found in beta out-of-frame sequences because the signal-to-noise ratio was lowered by fewer shared sequences. Recombination models systematically underestimated out-of-frame TCR alpha sharing in monozygotic twins but agreed with sharing between unrelated individuals. Because the same donors could not be followed over many years, the conclusions depended on cross-sectional statistical analysis.

Separately, the same data were catalogued under a study of yellow fever vaccine responses in identical twins. As the second paper documents: The T cell response to vaccination in identical twins was reported by the authors to appear partly convergent and partly personalized. In identical twins, the study followed T cell clones that responded to the vaccine with precision.

The sequence was obtained from a woman younger than 30 in good health. The sequence links TRBV27 to TRBJ1-6, with no confident D gene call. Sequencing was done on a sample of CD4+ T cells sorted from blood. In nucleotides, the sequence is TGTGCCAGCAGTTTATCCCCAGGAGGATGGTCACCCCTCCACTTT. Its amino acids are CASSLSPGGWSPLHF.